In its sample, the clone carrying this T cell receptor beta chain was seen a few times. Its matching antigen is unknown. CDR3 length equals 13 residues. V dropped 3 bases and J dropped 1 base, with 9 bases sitting between them. Germline values: CDR1 GTSNPN, CDR2 SVGIG (reference sequence). The data were obtained in a study of T cell responses to AZD1222 COVID-19 vaccine. Overall study: Timing groups of about 4 and about 12 weeks for second doses were pooled.

Study conclusions and caveats: Spike-specific TCR depth and breadth grew after two AZD1222 doses. Repertoire samples came only from after the peak T cell response. In a largely white British group with more females than males, clonal diversity was possibly underestimated.

Data came from immunoSEQ multiplex PCR; TCRdb stores just in-frame clones and leaves some out. This repertoire shows under 60,000 clones, roughly four fifths found once; its top ten account for more than 8.5%. This clonotype was obtained from an adult in good health. Material: peripheral blood, obtained on day 0 of AZD1222 vaccination. The chain joins TRBV30 to TRBJ1-1; D is uncertain. The CDR3 spells CAWSSRKNTEAFF. As DNA, the CDR3 is TGTGCCTGGAGCAGTAGAAAGAACACTGAAGCTTTCTTT.